This record looks at one T cell receptor (beta chain) sequence and its context. Its antigen is as yet unknown. This entry comes from a study of beta chain features in type 1 diabetes. There was one heparinised blood draw per donor, averaging roughly 120 mL. Via CD45RO/CCR7/CD25/CD127/CD95/CD27, cells of the CD4+ naive, central memory, regulatory and stem cell-like memory subsets were sorted. The entirety of the isolated RNA underwent reverse transcription, so expressed TCRB transcripts were sequenced. Some clones are missing from TCRdb's copy, which holds only in-frame ones; the method was immunoSEQ multiplex PCR. The table lists about 320,000 clones, less than 15% of them singletons. CDR1 and CDR2 from the germline V gene are SGHAT and FQDESV (reference sequence). Trimming cost V 5 bases and J 3 bases; bases outside gene matches: 7. This CDR3 has 16 amino acids. Study-level points and caveats: More deletions and fewer insertions at VDJ junctions were found in patients with type 1 diabetes. There was a moderate but significant shortening of TCRB CDR3s in all four CD4+ subsets of Type 1 diabetes patients.

The specimen was central memory CD4+ T cells from blood. This clonotype was obtained from a man aged 30 to 45 in good health. The V gene is TRBV11-1, the J gene TRBJ1-2; 12 bases map to TRBD1. The CDR3 sequence is CASSPGTGGADYGYTF. The CDR3 bases are TGTGCCAGCAGCCCTGGGACAGGGGGCGCTGACTATGGCTACACCTTC.